This T cell receptor beta chain was sequenced for a study of shared clonotypes between healthy human individuals. Study-level background: Per-donor plates numbered three CD4 naive, three CD4 memory, two CD8 naive and one CD8 memory. Whole-study results and caveats: A handful of donors showed sharing of around 5% of naive CD4 clonotypes.

Worth noting for this clone: Its antigen is unknown.

Genomic DNA belonging to each subset was distributed in equal measure over several immunoSEQ plates. Sequencing was performed with immunoSEQ multiplex PCR; in TCRdb, only in-frame clones are kept and a portion is missing. Among over 800,000 clones listed, 92% were seen once. Naive CD8 isolation took CD45RO-negative cells positively selected for CCR7 and excluded terminally differentiated effector memory CD45RA+ cells. CDR3 length equals 16 residues. The chain uses TRBV12-1 and TRBJ2-7; the table's D call, TRBD2, has no DNA check behind it. TRBV12-1 is a recognized pseudogene. The sample taken for sequencing was naive CD8+ T cells sorted from blood. This TCR came from a man younger than 40 in good health. This CDR3 is CASSSRTSGPTYEQYF. The CDR3 DNA follows: TGTGCCAGCAGCTCAAGGACTAGCGGGCCGACCTACGAGCAGTACTTC.